This entry features one T cell receptor (beta chain) sequence. This donor had no CMV serostatus on record. V dropped 2 bases and J dropped 5 bases, with 7 bases sitting between them. From germline, CDR1 is MDHEN and CDR2 SYDVKM. This CDR3 is 13 amino acids long. The source of the sample is a study of cytomegalovirus exposure and HLA in healthy donors. With 60 Vbeta and 13 Jbeta primers, the PCR was carried out. Profiling relied on immunoSEQ multiplex PCR, and the TCRdb table lists in-frame clones only, not all of them. The sample records around 150,000 clones, 65% to 70% being singletons. The chain has TRBV28 and TRBJ1-5; D unclear. Material for sequencing was PBMCs. The TCR originated in a human donor in good health. CDR3 in DNA: TGTGCCAGCAGTTTAGAGATAGATCAGCCCCAGCATTTT. Protein sequence: CASSLEIDQPQHF.